These 14 T cell receptor beta chains were all obtained from the same sample, sequenced in a study of tumor and adjacent non-tumor tissue in lung cancer. No cell sorting was done before RNA was extracted from the tissue. A modified ARM-PCR protocol with three rounds of nested PCR amplified TCRbeta. TCRdb reprocessed the multiplex PCR reads with MiXCR, giving one entry per CDR3 protein. Of around 66,000 distinct CDR3 sequences listed, around three quarters are singletons. The sample consisted of lung tumor tissue. Source of these receptors: a man in his 60s with non-small cell lung cancer.

Turning to this clonotype: At one end the junction does not follow the germline gene, possibly because of a read error. The chain recombines TRBV20-1 with TRBJ2-1, with D unclear. There are 11 residues in the CDR3. Germline V gives CDR1 DFQATT, CDR2 SNEGSKA (reference sequence). The CDR3 reads CNARDEYVQFF. CDR3 DNA: TGCAATGCTAGAGATGAGTACGTGCAGTTCTTC.

Concerning this clonotype: The CDR3 ends on some other residue instead of the conserved phenylalanine or tryptophan, so this is likely a read error. The J gene is TRBJ2-7, the V gene TRBV20-1; 8 bases map to TRBD2. This CDR3 is built from 16 residues. From germline, CDR1 is DFQATT and CDR2 SNEGSKA (reference sequence). This CDR3 reads CSARLSTRAGVHEQYL. The CDR3 DNA follows: TGTAGTGCTAGGCTCTCGACTAGAGCGGGGGTCCACGAGCAGTACTTG.

The rearrangement uses TRBV20-1 and TRBJ2-7, with 7 bases fitting TRBD1. The CDR3 covers 12 residues. Germline loops: CDR1 DFQATT, CDR2 SNEGSKA (reference sequence). The CDR3 bases are TGCAGCGTGAGGGACAGCCCCGACGAGCAGTACTTC. Its protein is CSVRDSPDEQYF.

About this clonotype: Compared with germline, one end of the junction differs, possibly owing to a read error. The V gene is TRBV29-1, the J gene TRBJ1-1; TRBD1 is a possible D gene (6 bases). The CDR3 runs to 13 residues. Germline V gene sequence: CDR1 SQVTM, CDR2 ANQGSEA. The CDR3 DNA reads as TGCGGCGGATCAGGGGCGAGGGACACTGAAGCCTTATTT. This encodes CGGSGARDTEALF.

This clonotype was seen once. The chain joins TRBV20-1 to TRBJ1-2; D possibly corresponds to TRBD1 (5 bases). This CDR3 region has 11 residues. The germline V gene has CDR1 DFQATT and CDR2 SNEGSKA (reference sequence). Trimming pared 5 bases from V and 10 bases from J, leaving 14 bases between. CDR3 nucleotides: TGCAGTGCTGGGGCATTTGATGCCTACACCTTC. Its protein is CSAGAFDAYTF.

Regarding this clonotype: At one of its ends the junction is not consistent with the germline gene, which may arise from a read error. The chain joins TRBV6-1 to TRBJ2-7, with 7 bases matching TRBD2. Germline assignment: CDR1 MNHNS and CDR2 SASEGT. The CDR3 totals 14 residues. The CDR3 here is CASSEGRTRLEQHF. As DNA, the CDR3 is TGTGCTAGCAGTGAAGGCAGGACTAGGCTCGAGCAGCACTTC.

The CDR3 sequence: CSATPGLEGETSTDTQYF. CDR3 coding DNA: TGCAGTGCTACCCCGGGACTAGAGGGAGAGACTAGCACAGATACGCAGTATTTT. V gene TRBV20-1 combines with J gene TRBJ2-3; 8 bases align to TRBD2. Germline V gives CDR1 DFQATT, CDR2 SNEGSKA (reference sequence). V gave up 4 bases and J gave up 0 bases; unmatched junction bases: 15. The CDR3 has 18 residues.

V and J are TRBV6-5 and TRBJ1-1; D may be TRBD1 (5 bases). The CDR3 extends over 15 amino acids. CDR1 is MNHEY, CDR2 SVGAGI, per germline. Trimming left V 0 bases short and J 6 bases short, with 14 bases between. This chain's CDR3 is CASSYSSRDGAEAFF. The CDR3 DNA is TGTGCCAGCAGTTACTCTAGCAGGGATGGGGCTGAAGCTTTCTTT.

The rearrangement uses TRBV6-6 and TRBJ2-5; weak D call: TRBD1 (6 bases). The CDR3 sequence is 13 residues long. V gave up 8 bases and J gave up 3 bases, with 13 bases separating them. Germline values: CDR1 MNHNY, CDR2 SVGAGI (reference sequence). The CDR3 sequence is CASRTGLEETQYF. In DNA form, the CDR3 reads TGTGCCAGCCGAACAGGGCTGGAAGAGACCCAGTACTTC.

A note on this clonotype: The CDR3 ends on some other residue instead of the conserved phenylalanine or tryptophan, so this is likely a read error. The genes are TRBV11-3 and TRBJ2-2; no clear D. Germline values: CDR1 SGHNT, CDR2 YENEEA. Trimming took 3 bases from V and 0 from J, leaving 8 bases between them. The CDR3 sequence is 15 residues long. Here the CDR3 reads CASSFGATNTGELFS. The CDR3, as DNA: TGTGCCAGCAGCTTCGGCGCGACGAACACCGGGGAGCTGTTTTCT.

This chain joins TRBV20-1 and TRBJ2-1, with D perhaps given as TRBD1 or TRBD2 (5 bases each). CDR1 DFQATT and CDR2 SNEGSKA come from the germline V gene (reference sequence). This CDR3 has 13 residues. The V end was cut by 6 bases, the J end by 12 bases, with 21 bases between. The CDR3 DNA reads as TGCAGTGCCACGGGACCAGTTCATACGGTGCAGTTCTTC. Translated: CSATGPVHTVQFF.

The V and J genes are TRBV29-1 and TRBJ2-1; the D gene could be TRBD1 or TRBD2 (5 bases each). CDR1 SQVTM and CDR2 ANQGSEA come from the germline V gene. This CDR3 contains 16 residues. The CDR3: CSARANRFRGVVEQFF. Written as DNA, the CDR3 is TGCAGTGCTCGAGCAAACAGGTTTAGAGGGGTTGTGGAGCAGTTCTTC.

Concerning this clonotype itself: The junction shows a germline mismatch at one end, possibly a read error. The V and J genes are TRBV30 and TRBJ2-2; 9 bases are a match to TRBD2. This CDR3 is built from 13 residues. Germline V lookup: CDR1 GTSNPN, CDR2 SVGIG (reference sequence). The CDR3 sequence is CVWSVAGAGELFF. The CDR3 DNA reads as TGTGTCTGGAGTGTAGCGGGAGCCGGGGAGTTGTTTTTT.

In this sample, this clonotype turned up a few times. A much larger clone is a single base away; this may be a read error. Given the absence of the conserved phenylalanine or tryptophan at the CDR3 end, a read error is likely. The chain couples TRBV5-4 to TRBJ1-2; 9 nucleotides match TRBD1. The CDR3 has 13 amino acids. The V and J ends lost 4 bases and 7 bases, in that order; junction bases with no gene match: 5. The V gene's germline CDR1 is SGHNT and CDR2 YYREEE (reference sequence). CDR3 in DNA: TGTGCCAGCAGCCCCCGGGACAGGGTTGGCTACACCTAC. Translation gives CASSPRDRVGYTY.